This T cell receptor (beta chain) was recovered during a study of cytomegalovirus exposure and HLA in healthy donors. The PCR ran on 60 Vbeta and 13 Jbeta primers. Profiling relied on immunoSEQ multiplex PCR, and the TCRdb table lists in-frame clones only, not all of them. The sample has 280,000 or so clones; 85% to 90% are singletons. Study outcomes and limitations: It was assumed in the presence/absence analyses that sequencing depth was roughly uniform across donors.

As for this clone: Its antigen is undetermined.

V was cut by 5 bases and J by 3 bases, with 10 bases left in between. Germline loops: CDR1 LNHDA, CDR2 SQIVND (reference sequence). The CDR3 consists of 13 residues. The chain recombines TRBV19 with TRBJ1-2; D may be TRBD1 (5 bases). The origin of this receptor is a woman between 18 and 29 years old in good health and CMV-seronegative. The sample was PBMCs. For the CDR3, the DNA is TGTGCCAGTAGTGACAGCTGGGACTATGGCTACACCTTC. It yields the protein CASSDSWDYGYTF.